A selection of T cell receptor beta chains follows, all from one sample in a study of CD8+ T cells in alopecia areata. Assay used: immunoSEQ multiplex PCR; TCRdb lists only in-frame clones, some missing. The sample carries about 200,000 clones, about three fifths recorded once. The sequenced sample was CD4+ T cells sorted from blood, obtained at week 4, from a patient treated with tofacitinib. The receptors originated from a human donor with alopecia areata. Each CDR3 is given with its conserved first and last residue. Fields, in order: V gene, clone size, J gene, D gene, CDR3 length, CDR3 protein, CDR3 DNA. The D gene is left open where the match is weak. Rows may omit the clone size; those that give it use once, few, many or a size class.

>TRBV2|NA|TRBJ1-4|NA|13
CASDRNSNEKLFF
TGTGCCAGCGATAGAAATTCTAATGAAAAACTGTTTTTT
>TRBV25-1|few|TRBJ2-7|NA|14
CASSDIATGYEQYF
TGTGCCAGCAGTGACATTGCCACAGGCTACGAGCAGTACTTC
>TRBV6-1|NA|TRBJ2-1|NA|13
CASRTSGGESGFF
TGTGCCAGCAGGACCTCGGGCGGAGAGAGTGGGTTCTTC
>TRBV15|NA|TRBJ1-2|NA|14
CATSRGGTAYGYTF
TGTGCCACCAGCAGAGGAGGGACGGCATATGGCTACACCTTC
>TRBV9|many|TRBJ2-7|NA|13
CASSARVGGTINF
TGTGCCAGCAGCGCCCGGGTTGGAGGTACGATTAACTTC
>TRBV2|NA|TRBJ2-7|TRBD2|14
CASKLHGLAGGPLF
TGTGCCAGCAAACTACACGGACTAGCGGGGGGTCCCCTCTTC
>TRBV5-6|NA|TRBJ1-2|NA|12
CASSSDTYGYTF
TGTGCCAGCAGCTCGGACACCTATGGCTACACCTTC
>TRBV5-1|once|TRBJ1-2|NA|15
CASSVDPLAQDGYTF
TGCGCCAGCAGCGTGGATCCTCTCGCACAAGATGGCTACACCTTC
>TRBV1|NA|TRBJ2-1|NA|18
CTSSHDPTSGGDVREQFF
TGCACCAGCAGCCACGACCCGACTAGCGGGGGCGATGTGCGTGAGCAGTTCTTC
>TRBV7-9|NA|TRBJ2-1|NA|13
CASSPASYNEQFF
TGTGCCAGCAGCCCCGCCTCCTACAATGAGCAGTTCTTC
>TRBV30|once|TRBJ1-1|NA|14
CAWILDSLNTEAFF
TGTGCCTGGATTTTAGACAGCTTGAACACTGAAGCTTTCTTT
>TRBV6-1|NA|TRBJ2-7|TRBD1|15
CASRQYRGSYYEQYF
TGTGCCAGCAGACAATACAGGGGATCTTACTACGAGCAGTACTTC
>TRBV30|few|TRBJ2-3|NA|15
CAWSLRAGRTDTQYF
TGTGCCTGGAGTCTCAGGGCAGGGCGCACAGATACGCAGTATTTT
>TRBV9|NA|TRBJ1-5|NA|14
CASSPGVGNQPQHF
TGTGCCAGCAGTCCAGGGGTAGGCAATCAGCCCCAGCATTTT
>TRBV30|NA|TRBJ2-1|TRBD2|13
CAWSVQLAGEQFF
TGTGCCTGGAGTGTACAACTAGCGGGTGAGCAGTTCTTC
>TRBV5-1|NA|TRBJ1-6|NA|14
CASSLIRGDSPLHF
TGCGCCAGCAGCTTGATCAGGGGAGATTCACCCCTCCACTTT
>TRBV30|NA|TRBJ2-7|TRBD1|17
CAWSPEKLGQVAYEQYF
TGTGCCTGGAGTCCTGAAAAATTAGGACAGGTTGCCTACGAGCAGTACTTC
>TRBV27|NA|TRBJ2-7|NA|14
CASRETGRGYEQYF
TGTGCCAGCAGAGAGACAGGCCGTGGGTACGAGCAGTACTTC
>TRBV2|few|TRBJ2-3|TRBD2|14
CASTPPGGTDTQYF
TGTGCCAGCACCCCCCCCGGGGGGACAGATACGCAGTATTTT
>TRBV7-8|NA|TRBJ2-3|TRBD2|16
CASSLGLAGPTDTQYF
TGTGCCAGCAGCCTGGGACTAGCGGGGCCTACAGATACGCAGTATTTT
>TRBV5-1|NA|TRBJ1-1|NA|13
CASLGQGSTEAFF
TGCGCCAGCTTGGGCCAGGGGTCCACTGAAGCTTTCTTT
>TRBV30|NA|TRBJ2-6|TRBD1|16
CAWTLGQASGANVLTF
TGTGCCTGGACTTTGGGACAGGCCTCTGGGGCCAACGTCCTGACTTTC
>TRBV2|NA|TRBJ1-1|TRBD1|17
CASSESGQAILNTEAFF
TGTGCCAGCAGCGAATCGGGACAGGCGATTTTGAACACTGAAGCTTTCTTT
>TRBV27|NA|TRBJ1-5|TRBD1|15
CASSLGTGGNQPQHF
TGTGCCAGCAGTTTAGGGACAGGGGGCAATCAGCCCCAGCATTTT
>TRBV2|NA|TRBJ2-5|TRBD1|14
CASTARGTQETQYF
TGTGCCAGCACGGCCAGGGGGACCCAAGAGACCCAGTACTTC
>TRBV30|NA|TRBJ1-1|NA|14
CAWTRQVLNTEAFF
TGTGCCTGGACCCGACAGGTCCTGAACACTGAAGCTTTCTTT
>TRBV10-3|NA|TRBJ1-2|NA|13
CAISAGDNGGYTF
TGTGCCATCAGTGCAGGGGACAACGGTGGCTACACCTTC
>TRBV5-6|NA|TRBJ2-1|NA|15
CASSLRLSSYNEQFF
TGTGCCAGCAGCTTGAGGCTGAGCTCCTACAATGAGCAGTTCTTC
>TRBV7-8|few|TRBJ2-1|NA|13
CASNKRSGNEQFF
TGTGCCAGCAACAAACGCAGTGGCAATGAGCAGTTCTTC
>TRBV4-1|once|TRBJ1-6|NA|13
CASSQAINSPLHF
TGCGCCAGCAGCCAAGCAATCAATTCACCCCTCCACTTT
>TRBV7-2|NA|TRBJ1-5|NA|15
CASSPGGQGNQPQHF
TGTGCCAGCAGCCCGGGAGGGCAGGGCAATCAGCCCCAGCATTTT
>TRBV11-3|NA|TRBJ2-7|NA|15
CASSLDLRGLSEQYF
TGTGCCAGCAGCTTAGATCTGCGGGGTCTAAGCGAGCAGTACTTC
>TRBV29-1|once|TRBJ2-1|NA|14
CSVAGTIGYNEQFF
TGCAGCGTTGCCGGGACGATCGGTTACAATGAGCAGTTCTTC
>TRBV7-8|NA|TRBJ2-5|TRBD1|15
CASTSGDRGSQTQYF
TGTGCCAGCACGTCGGGGGACAGGGGATCGCAGACCCAGTACTTC
>TRBV7-8|many|TRBJ2-3|NA|13
CASRDRSTDTQYF
TGTGCCAGCAGGGACAGAAGCACAGATACGCAGTATTTT
>TRBV9|NA|TRBJ1-1|NA|13
CASSETGNTEAFF
TGTGCCAGCAGTGAAACAGGGAACACTGAAGCTTTCTTT
>TRBV30|NA|TRBJ2-1|TRBD2|17
CAWSAPRGLAGYNEQFF
TGTGCCTGGAGTGCTCCTAGGGGGCTAGCGGGGTACAATGAGCAGTTCTTC
>TRBV29-1|NA|TRBJ1-2|TRBD1|12
CSVDQGDYGYTF
TGCAGCGTTGATCAGGGGGACTATGGCTACACCTTC
>TRBV9|NA|TRBJ1-4|NA|15
CASSLTGTPTEKLFF
TGTGCCAGCAGCCTCACCGGGACACCAACTGAAAAACTGTTTTTT
>TRBV4-3|few|TRBJ1-5|NA|16
CASSQERRGYNQPQHF
TGCGCCAGCAGCCAAGAGAGGCGGGGGTACAATCAGCCCCAGCATTTT
>TRBV6-4|NA|TRBJ2-4|TRBD2|15
CASSETSGGINIQYF
TGTGCCAGCAGTGAGACTAGCGGGGGGATAAACATTCAGTACTTC
>TRBV10-3|NA|TRBJ1-2|NA|13
CAGSDTLRGGYTF
TGTGCCGGCTCCGACACCCTCCGCGGTGGCTACACCTTC
>TRBV30|NA|TRBJ1-2|NA|14
CAWMTLEGTYGYTF
TGTGCCTGGATGACCCTCGAGGGGACCTATGGCTACACCTTC
>TRBV30|NA|TRBJ1-5|NA|13
CAWSGGRDQPQHF
TGTGCCTGGAGTGGGGGCAGAGATCAGCCCCAGCATTTT
>TRBV7-2|NA|TRBJ2-5|TRBD1|15
CASSALGQGMETQYF
TGTGCCAGCAGCGCCCTGGGACAGGGAATGGAGACCCAGTACTTC
>TRBV30|few|TRBJ1-1|NA|10
CACSTSEAFF
TGTGCCTGCTCGACCTCTGAAGCTTTCTTT
>TRBV2|NA|TRBJ1-6|NA|16
CASSISPGSFDSPLHF
TGTGCCAGCAGTATCTCACCAGGGAGTTTCGATTCACCCCTCCACTTT
>TRBV6-5|once|TRBJ2-5|TRBD1|14
CASTTLQGAGTQYF
TGTGCCAGCACTACCCTCCAGGGGGCGGGCACCCAGTACTTC